One TCR beta chain is described in this entry. The data were obtained in a study of sequential checkpoint blockade in melanoma. Trimming removed 2 bases at V and 0 bases at J, with 11 bases between. Per the germline V gene, CDR1 is MNHEY and CDR2 is SVGAGI. CDR3 length: 15 residues. Here immunoSEQ multiplex PCR was the method, and the copy in TCRdb shows in-frame clones only, minus some. In the table there are 3,500 to 4,500 clones, approximately 56% of which are singletons. Noted treatment: randomized to nivolumab then ipilimumab (arm A) or the reverse (arm B). This TCR was recovered from a human donor with melanoma. V usage is TRBV6-5 and J usage is TRBJ2-7; perhaps TRBD1 as D (6 bases). The sequencing here drew on CD8+ T cells sorted from blood (inferred from file names), taken from a patient given nivolumab and ipilimumab in sequence. In DNA form, the CDR3 reads TGTGCCAGCAGTTACCTGGTGGACAGCTCCTACGAGCAGTACTTC. This sequence encodes CASSYLVDSSYEQYF.